This T cell receptor (beta chain) was identified in a study of cytomegalovirus exposure and HLA in healthy donors. The study's findings and limits: A previous analysis found most TCR beta V segments productive roughly 87% or roughly 30% of the time. Common viral pathogens seemed to be connected with several of the most significant clusters, according to a later analysis.

Samples came from healthy bone marrow donors. This clone has just a few counts. Its antigen remains unidentified. Primers included in the PCR were 60 Vbeta and 13 Jbeta primers. Using immunoSEQ multiplex PCR, the repertoire was profiled, and TCRdb retains in-frame clones only, with some absent. The sample holds some 120,000 clones, about 79% seen once. Per germline, CDR1 MRHNA and CDR2 SNTAGT. The CDR3 loop spans 13 amino acids. The V end lost 0 bases, the J end lost 7 bases, and 4 bases lay between the germline ends. This TCR was recovered from a woman aged 45-65 years in good health and CMV-seronegative. The sample consisted of PBMCs. The V and J genes are TRBV6-4 and TRBJ1-6; the D is unclear. This CDR3 reads CASSDSENSPLHF. The CDR3 DNA follows: TGTGCCAGCAGTGACTCGGAGAATTCACCCCTCCACTTT.